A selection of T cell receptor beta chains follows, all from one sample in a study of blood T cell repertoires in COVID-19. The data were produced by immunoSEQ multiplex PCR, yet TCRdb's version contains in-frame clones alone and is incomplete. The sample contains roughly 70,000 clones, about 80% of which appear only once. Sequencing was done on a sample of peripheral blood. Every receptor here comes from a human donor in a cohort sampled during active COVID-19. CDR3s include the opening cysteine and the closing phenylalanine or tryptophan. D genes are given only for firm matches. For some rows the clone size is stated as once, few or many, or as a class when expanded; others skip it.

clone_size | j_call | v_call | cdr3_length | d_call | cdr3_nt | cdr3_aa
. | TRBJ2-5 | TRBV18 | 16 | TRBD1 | TGTGCCAGCTCACGCATTACCGGACAGGCACAAGAGACCCAGTACTTC | CASSRITGQAQETQYF
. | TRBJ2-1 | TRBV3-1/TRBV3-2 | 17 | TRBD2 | TGTGCCAGCAGCCAATTTCGACTAGCGGGAGGACACAATGAGCAGTTCTTC | CASSQFRLAGGHNEQFF
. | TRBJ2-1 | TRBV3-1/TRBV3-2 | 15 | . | TGTGCCAGCAGCCAAGAACTAGCTGCCTACAATGAGCAGTTCTTC | CASSQELAAYNEQFF
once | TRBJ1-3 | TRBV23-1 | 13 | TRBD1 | TGCGCCGGACAGGGGGCGGTTGGAAACACCATATATTTT | CAGQGAVGNTIYF
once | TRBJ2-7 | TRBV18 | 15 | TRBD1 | TGTGCCAGCTCAGACGCGACAGGGGGCAGCTACGAGCAGTACTTC | CASSDATGGSYEQYF
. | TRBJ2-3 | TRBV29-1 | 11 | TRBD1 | TGCAGCGGACAGGGCGCAGATACGCAGTATTTT | CSGQGADTQYF
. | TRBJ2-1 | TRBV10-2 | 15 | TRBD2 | TGCGCCAGCAGTGACGGGACTAGCGGGAGAACTGAGCAGTTCTTC | CASSDGTSGRTEQFF
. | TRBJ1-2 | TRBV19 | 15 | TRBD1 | TGTGCCATCCTTGGCCGGACAGGGGGCAACTATGGCTACACCTTC | CAILGRTGGNYGYTF
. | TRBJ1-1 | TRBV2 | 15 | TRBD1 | TGTGCCAGCAGTGAGAGAAGGGGGCGGAACACTGAAGCTTTCTTT | CASSERRGRNTEAFF
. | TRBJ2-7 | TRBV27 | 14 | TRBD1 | TGTGCCAGCAGTTATTACGGGACAGTACACGAGCAGTACTTC | CASSYYGTVHEQYF
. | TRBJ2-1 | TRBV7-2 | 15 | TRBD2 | TGTGCCAGCACCGTAGGGACTAGCGGGAGTAATGAGCAGTTCTTC | CASTVGTSGSNEQFF
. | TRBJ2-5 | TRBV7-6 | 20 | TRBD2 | TGTGCCAGCAGCCCCAGGCTCCCCCAAACTAGCGGGAGGGCCGCGGAGACCCAGTACTTC | CASSPRLPQTSGRAAETQYF
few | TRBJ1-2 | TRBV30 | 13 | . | TGTGCCTGGAGTAGAAACAGGGATGGAGGCTACACCTTC | CAWSRNRDGGYTF
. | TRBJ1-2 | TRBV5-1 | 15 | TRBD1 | TGCGCCAGCAGCTTGAGGGGACAGGGGACTTCTGGCTACACCTTC | CASSLRGQGTSGYTF
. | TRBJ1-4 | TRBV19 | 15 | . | TGTGCCAGTACCACAAACCCCTCGCTTCCGGAAAAACTGTTTTTT | CASTTNPSLPEKLFF
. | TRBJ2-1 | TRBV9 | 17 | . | TGTGCCAGCAGCGTATCCCCACCGGGACTGGATTACAATGAGCAGTTCTTC | CASSVSPPGLDYNEQFF
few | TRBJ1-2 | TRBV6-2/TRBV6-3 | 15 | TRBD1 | TGTGCCAGCAGTACTCTCCGGACAGGAGGCTATGGCTACACCTTC | CASSTLRTGGYGYTF
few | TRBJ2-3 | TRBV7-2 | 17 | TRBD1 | TGTGCCAGCAGCTTCACGGACAGGGTTCGATACACAGATACGCAGTATTTT | CASSFTDRVRYTDTQYF
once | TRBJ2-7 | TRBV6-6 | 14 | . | TGTGCCAGCAGCCCATACAGGGACCCCTACGAGCAGTACTTC | CASSPYRDPYEQYF
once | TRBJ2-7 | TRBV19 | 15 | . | TGTGCCAGTAGTCTCCGGGACGGGAGCTCCTACGAGCAGTACTTC | CASSLRDGSSYEQYF
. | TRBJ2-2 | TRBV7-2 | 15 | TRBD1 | TGTGCCAGCAGCTGGGACAGGGGGGGGACCGGGGAGCTGTTTTTT | CASSWDRGGTGELFF
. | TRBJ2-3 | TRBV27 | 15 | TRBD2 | TGTGCCAGCAGTTTCCTCTGGACTAGAACATATACGCAGTATTTT | CASSFLWTRTYTQYF
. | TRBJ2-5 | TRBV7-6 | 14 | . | TGTGCCAGCAGCTTAGAAGGGGGGAGGGCCACCCAGTACTTC | CASSLEGGRATQYF
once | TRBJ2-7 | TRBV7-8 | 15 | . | TGTGCCAGCAGCTCCCGTTACACCGCCTCCTACGAGCAGTACTTC | CASSSRYTASYEQYF
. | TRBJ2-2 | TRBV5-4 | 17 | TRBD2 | TGTGCCAGCAGCTTGCTGAGCGGGAGGGCAAGCACCGGGGAGCTGTTTTTT | CASSLLSGRASTGELFF
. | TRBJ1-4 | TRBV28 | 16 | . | TGTGCCAGCAGTGAACCGGGACATACAACTAATGAAAAACTGTTTTTT | CASSEPGHTTNEKLFF
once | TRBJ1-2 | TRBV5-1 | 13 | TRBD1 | TGCGCCAGCAGCCCGGGACAGGGGAACGGCTACACCTTC | CASSPGQGNGYTF
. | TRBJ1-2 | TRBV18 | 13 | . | TGTGCCAGCTCACCGGAACAGACCTATGGCTACACCTTC | CASSPEQTYGYTF
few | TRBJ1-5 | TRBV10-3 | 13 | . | TGTGCCACGAAACAGGGCTGGAATCAGCCCCAGCATTTT | CATKQGWNQPQHF
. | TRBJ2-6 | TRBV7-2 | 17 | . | TGTGCCAGCAGCCCCAGGGGACGGACCTCTGGGGCCAACGTCCTGACTTTC | CASSPRGRTSGANVLTF
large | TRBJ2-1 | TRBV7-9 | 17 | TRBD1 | TGTGCCAGCAGAACCATACAGGGGGCTACTGCCTACAATGAGCAGTTCTTC | CASRTIQGATAYNEQFF
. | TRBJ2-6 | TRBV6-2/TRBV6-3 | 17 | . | TGTGCCAGCACCCCCCTGGCACCTTCCTCTGGGGCCAACGTCCTGACTTTC | CASTPLAPSSGANVLTF
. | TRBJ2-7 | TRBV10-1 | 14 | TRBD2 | TGCGCCAGCACCCCAGCGGGAGCGGCCTACGAGCAGTACTTC | CASTPAGAAYEQYF
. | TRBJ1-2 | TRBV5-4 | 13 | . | TGTGCCAGCAGCTTGGACAGGAACTATGGCTACACCTTC | CASSLDRNYGYTF
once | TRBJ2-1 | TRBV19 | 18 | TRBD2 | TGTGCCAGTAGTATATCAGGTCCGCAGACTAGCATACACAATGAGCAGTTCTTC | CASSISGPQTSIHNEQFF
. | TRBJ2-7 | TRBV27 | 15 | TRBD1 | TGTGCCAGCAGTGCCGGGACAGGGATCGCGTACGAGCAGTACTTC | CASSAGTGIAYEQYF
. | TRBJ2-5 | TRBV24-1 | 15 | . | TGTGCCACCAGTGATGGGTCAGGGGGGCAAGAGACCCAGTACTTC | CATSDGSGGQETQYF
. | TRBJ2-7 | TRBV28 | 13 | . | TGTGCCAGCAGTTCGCAAAAGCTCTACGAGCAGTACTTC | CASSSQKLYEQYF
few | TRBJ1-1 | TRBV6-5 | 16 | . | TGTGCCAGCAGTTACTTGTGGGCGGGCCGGAACACTGAAGCTTTCTTT | CASSYLWAGRNTEAFF
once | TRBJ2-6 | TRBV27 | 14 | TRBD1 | TGTGCCAGCAGGCCAGGGGGAGCGGCCAACGTCCTGACTTTC | CASRPGGAANVLTF
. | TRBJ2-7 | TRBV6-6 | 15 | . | TGTGCCAGCAGTTATGTTCAGGGAACCTCCTACGAGCAGTACTTC | CASSYVQGTSYEQYF
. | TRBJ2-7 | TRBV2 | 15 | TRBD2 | TGTGCCAGCAATTTCGGGACTAGCGGTACCTACGAGCAGTACTTC | CASNFGTSGTYEQYF
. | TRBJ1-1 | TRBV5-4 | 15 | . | TGTGCCAGCAGCCGCCGGGACACTGGGAGCACTGAAGCTTTCTTT | CASSRRDTGSTEAFF
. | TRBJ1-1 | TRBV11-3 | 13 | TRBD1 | TGTGCCAGCAGCAATACAGGGGTTACTGAAGCTTTCTTT | CASSNTGVTEAFF
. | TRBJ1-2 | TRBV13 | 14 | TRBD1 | TGTGCCAGCAGCCAAGGGGGCGGAGACTATGGCTACACCTTC | CASSQGGGDYGYTF